One sample yielded the 2 T cell receptor beta chains listed below, sequenced in a study of OX40 agonist ivuxolimab in advanced cancers. Here immunoSEQ multiplex PCR was the method, and the copy in TCRdb shows in-frame clones only, minus some. The sample includes some 87,000 clones, 90% to 95% of them seen just once. This specimen was CD4+ or CD8+ T cells sorted from blood, taken in a trial of the OX40 agonist ivuxolimab. These receptors were obtained from an adult with an advanced solid tumor such as melanoma, head and neck, liver or kidney cancer.

The V call is TRBV4-3, the J call TRBJ2-7, with 7 bases aligning to TRBD2. This CDR3 has 18 residues. Germline assignment: CDR1 LGHNA and CDR2 YSLEER. V shed 0 bases, J shed 0 bases, and the junction held 11 bases outside the gene matches. CDR3 sequence reads: CASSQDRSGDINSYEQYF. The CDR3, as DNA: TGCGCCAGCAGCCAAGATCGGAGCGGGGATATTAACTCCTACGAGCAGTACTTC.

CDR3 nucleotide sequence: TGTGCCAGCAGCGCGACTAGCGGGTTACCGGACGAGCAGTACTTC. Its translation: CASSATSGLPDEQYF. This rearrangement joins TRBV9 to TRBJ2-7; 10 positions match TRBD2. J was trimmed by 5 bases and V by 3 bases; bases with no gene match: 8. Germline assignment: CDR1 SGDLS and CDR2 YYNGEE. This CDR3 region has 15 residues.